This T cell receptor (beta chain) derives from a study of control samples from healthy donors and cancer patients. Clones were read by immunoSEQ multiplex PCR, and TCRdb kept only the in-frame ones, dropping some. The sample has about 170,000 clones, roughly nine tenths seen once. Germline trimming cut 3 bases from V and 2 bases from J; bases unmatched to any gene: 10. The germline V gene has CDR1 LNHDA and CDR2 SQIVND (reference sequence). The CDR3 loop spans 17 amino acids. The chain couples TRBV19 to TRBJ2-1, with 7 bases that match TRBD2. Sequencing used blood. This TCR was sampled from a woman under 40 in good health. CDR3 amino acids: CASSIPGAGVPYNEQFF. CDR3 coding DNA: TGTGCCAGTAGTATTCCTGGGGCGGGAGTCCCCTACAATGAGCAGTTCTTC.